Each of the 21 T cell receptor beta chains below was sequenced from the same sample in a study of T cell repertoires in cytomegalovirus infection. MiXCR, applied by TCRdb to the reads, yields one record per CDR3 protein. The sample lists some 480,000 distinct CDR3 sequences, about 33% seen once, with 15% to 20% in the top ten. Antigen specificity for these receptors is unknown. The sequences come from cultured PBMCs, collected from culture after CMV antigen stimulation. These receptor sequences come from a human donor in good health (CMV status not recorded). Some clones in this sample may be carry-over from other donors' samples.

This clonotype appeared a few times. V is TRBV7-9 and J is TRBJ2-3, with D possibly being TRBD2 (5 bases). V was clipped by 5 bases and J by 5 bases, with 17 bases between them. This CDR3 has 15 residues. The germline CDR1 and CDR2 sequences are SEHNR and FQNEAQ (reference sequence). CDR3: CASSNRGLEEDTQYF. The CDR3 nucleotides read TGTGCCAGCAGCAATAGAGGGCTAGAGGAAGATACGCAGTATTTT.

This clonotype was seen ten or more times. CDR3 sequence: CASSFDDLRGTEAFF. The CDR3 DNA sequence: TGTGCCAGCAGTTTCGATGACCTAAGGGGTACTGAAGCTTTCTTT. V usage is TRBV12-3 or TRBV12-4 and J usage is TRBJ1-1, with D maybe TRBD1 (5 bases). V lost 3 bases to trimming and J lost 5 bases, with 16 bases between them. The CDR3 sequence is 15 residues long.

This clonotype has just a few counts. This sequence joins TRBV5-1 and TRBJ2-1; TRBD2 matches at 7 bases. The CDR3 loop spans 15 amino acids. V gave up 1 base and J gave up 7 bases; unmatched junction bases: 8. Germline CDR1 reads SGHRS; CDR2 reads YFSETQ. CDR3 in amino acids: CASSLMPGLRNEQFF. Written as DNA, the CDR3 is TGCGCCAGCAGCTTGATGCCGGGACTACGGAATGAGCAGTTCTTC.

The chain recombines TRBV6-6 with TRBJ2-1; 11 bases fit TRBD2. The germline V gene encodes CDR1 MNHNY and CDR2 SVGAGI (reference sequence). The CDR3 is made up of 17 amino acids. V gave up 1 base and J gave up 7 bases; unmatched junction bases: 9. Here the CDR3 reads CASSYYGLAGGGNEQFF. Here the CDR3 DNA reads TGTGCCAGCAGTTACTACGGCCTAGCGGGAGGAGGGAATGAGCAGTTCTTC.

This clonotype has a handful of counts. This chain joins TRBV7-9 and TRBJ2-1; 14 positions match TRBD2. CDR1 is SEHNR and CDR2 is FQNEAQ in the germline V gene (reference sequence). Unmatched junction bases numbered 5, after V lost 2 bases and J lost 8 bases. There are 16 residues in the CDR3. The CDR3 protein is CASSLSTSGRADEQFF. For the CDR3, the DNA is TGTGCCAGCAGCTTATCGACTAGCGGGAGGGCGGATGAGCAGTTCTTC.

This clonotype was seen only a few times. The rearrangement links TRBV7-8 to TRBJ1-6; D unclear. Trimming removed 2 bases at V and 8 bases at J, with 7 bases between. The CDR3 has 13 residues. CDR1 SGHVS and CDR2 FQNEAQ come from the germline V gene. The CDR3: CASSLTADSPLHF. In DNA form, the CDR3 reads TGTGCCAGCAGCTTAACAGCGGATTCACCCCTCCACTTT.

V usage is TRBV12-5 and J usage is TRBJ2-6; D gene unclear. The germline gives CDR1 LGHNT, CDR2 FRNRAP. V lost 2 bases, J lost 0 bases, and 5 bases lay in between. The CDR3 is made up of 15 amino acids. The CDR3, as DNA: TGTGCTAGTGGTTTGAGGTCCTCTGGGGCCAACGTCCTGACTTTC. It translates to CASGLRSSGANVLTF.

The gene calls are TRBV6-6 and TRBJ2-3; 9 nucleotides align to TRBD2. The CDR3 extends over 16 amino acids. Germline CDR1 is MNHNY and CDR2 is SVGAGI (reference sequence). The trim removed 6 bases at V and 0 bases at J, leaving 7 bases unmatched. CDR3 nucleotide sequence: TGTGCCAGCAGGCTTAGCGGGAGTGGGAGCACAGATACGCAGTATTTT. Protein sequence: CASRLSGSGSTDTQYF.

This rearrangement joins TRBV4-1 to TRBJ1-3; the D is unclear. CDR3 size: 16 residues. V gave up 0 bases and J gave up 4 bases, with 13 bases separating them. The germline gives CDR1 MGHRA, CDR2 YSYEKL. The CDR3 is CASSQELAAGGNTIYF. The CDR3 DNA reads TGCGCCAGCAGCCAAGAATTAGCAGCGGGCGGAAACACCATATATTTT.

The chain couples TRBV6-5 to TRBJ1-3, with TRBD1 matching over 7 bases. CDR1 MNHEY and CDR2 SVGAGI come from the germline V gene. Trimming cost V 0 bases and J 2 bases; bases outside gene matches: 4. The CDR3 totals 16 residues. The CDR3 coding sequence is TGTGCCAGCAGTTACTCGAGGGGGCTGCCTGGAAACACCATATATTTT. Translated, it gives CASSYSRGLPGNTIYF.

This clonotype was seen more than once but under ten times. The chain couples TRBV7-2 to TRBJ2-1; maybe TRBD2 (6 bases). Looked up from germline, CDR1 is SGHTA and CDR2 is FQGNSA. This CDR3 contains 13 residues. V was cut by 7 bases and J by 7 bases, with 14 bases left in between. CDR3 nucleotides: TGTGCCAGCACCCCAAGGAGGGAAAATGAGCAGTTCTTC. This gives the protein CASTPRRENEQFF.

This clonotype was counted between two and nine times. This chain joins TRBV7-9 and TRBJ2-3; 12 nucleotides align to TRBD2. The trim removed 4 bases at V and 6 bases at J, leaving 17 bases unmatched. Germline CDR1 is SEHNR and CDR2 is FQNEAQ (reference sequence). This CDR3 is built from 19 residues. CDR3 bases: TGTGCCAGCAGCTCCAGACTTGGTCCGACTAGCGGGAGCCCTGATACGCAGTATTTT. Translation gives CASSSRLGPTSGSPDTQYF.

J is TRBJ1-1 and V is TRBV7-9, with D perhaps matching TRBD1 (5 bases). V was cut by 2 bases and J by 1 base, with 17 bases left in between. Germline loops: CDR1 SEHNR, CDR2 FQNEAQ (reference sequence). This CDR3 has 17 amino acids. In DNA, the CDR3 is TGTGCCAGCAGCTTATCGTTGTGGGGCAGCTCGAACACTGAAGCTTTCTTT. Protein: CASSLSLWGSSNTEAFF.

V gene TRBV2 combines with J gene TRBJ2-5; D gene ambiguous. Looked up from germline, CDR1 is SNHLY and CDR2 is FYNNEI. The V and J ends lost 5 bases and 3 bases respectively, with 22 bases between them. CDR3 size: 17 residues. The CDR3, as DNA: TGTGCCAGCAGTCAGGCAGAAGAGGCTTATGAAAAAGAGACCCAGTACTTC. Translated: CASSQAEEAYEKETQYF.

The rearrangement uses TRBV7-2 and TRBJ1-3; D not certain. This CDR3 region has 15 residues. The germline gives CDR1 SGHTA, CDR2 FQGNSA. V was pared by 5 bases and J by 6 bases, with 17 bases between. CDR3 amino acids: CASSPFGQDSNTIYF. The CDR3 nucleotides are TGTGCCAGCAGCCCGTTTGGGCAAGATTCAAACACCATATATTTT.

This chain connects TRBV7-9 to TRBJ2-3; no clear D gene. This CDR3 is built from 13 residues. V was pared by 5 bases and J by 0 bases, with 6 bases between. Germline V lookup: CDR1 SEHNR, CDR2 FQNEAQ (reference sequence). The CDR3 sequence: CASSKDSTDTQYF. The CDR3 DNA reads TGTGCCAGCAGCAAAGACAGCACAGATACGCAGTATTTT.

The chain has TRBV29-1 and TRBJ2-2; 9 positions agree with TRBD2. V gave up 6 bases and J gave up 6 bases; unmatched junction bases: 5. The CDR3 is 13 amino acids. In germline, CDR1 is SQVTM, CDR2 ANQGSEA. CDR3: CSVGSGSPGELFF. The CDR3 DNA reads TGCAGCGTGGGTAGCGGGAGTCCCGGGGAGCTGTTTTTT.

This clonotype occurred a few times. V is TRBV10-3 and J is TRBJ2-7; 9 bases line up with TRBD1. This CDR3 region has 13 residues. V was pared by 7 bases and J by 5 bases, with 6 bases of the junction left unmatched. Germline CDR1 is ENHRY and CDR2 is SYGVKD. The CDR3 loop is CAITWDRAHEQYF. The CDR3 region has the DNA TGTGCCATCACCTGGGACAGGGCCCACGAGCAGTACTTC.

This clonotype was observed at least ten times. The V and J genes are TRBV4-3 and TRBJ2-5; 8 bases match TRBD2. The CDR3 covers 22 residues. Germline CDR1 LGHNA, CDR2 YSLEER. With 1 base clipped from V and 4 bases from J, the junction kept 26 bases outside the gene matches. The CDR3 region has the DNA TGCGCCAGCAGCCAAGTCAGTATAGCGGGAAGCAAGGGCGACCTCTTTCGAGAGACCCAGTACTTC. This encodes CASSQVSIAGSKGDLFRETQYF.

Details on this clonotype: The final CDR3 position lacks the conserved phenylalanine or tryptophan, pointing to a likely read error. This chain joins TRBV7-2 and TRBJ1-6; weak D call: TRBD1 (5 bases). From germline, CDR1 is SGHTA and CDR2 FQGNSA. The CDR3 sequence is 14 residues long. The ends were cut back, 1 base at V and 9 bases at J, with 10 bases in the middle. CDR3 DNA: TGTGCCAGCAGCTTAGTAGGGACGGGTTCACCCCTCCACGTT. As protein: CASSLVGTGSPLHV.

This chain connects TRBV11-2 to TRBJ2-7; TRBD2 aligns across 12 bases. The trim removed 5 bases at V and 6 bases at J, leaving 11 bases unmatched. The V gene's germline CDR1 is SGHAT and CDR2 FQNNGV. This CDR3 comprises 16 residues. Here the CDR3 DNA reads TGTGCCAGCAGCCAACCATGGACTAGCGGGAAATTCGAGCAGTACGTC. Residues: CASSQPWTSGKFEQYV.